This is a list of T cell receptor beta chains from one sample in a study of T cells in Graves' hyperthyroidism and ophthalmopathy. TCRdb independently ran MiXCR on the multiplex PCR reads; one entry per CDR3 protein. This sample carries fewer than 250,000 distinct CDR3 sequences, over 15% of them seen once, and the ten largest clones take approximately 50%. The material sequenced was blood. The receptors here all came from a middle-aged man with Graves' hyperthyroidism. CDR3s include the opening cysteine and the closing phenylalanine or tryptophan. D genes are given only for firm matches. Part of the rows lack a size; the others show once, few, many or a class for expanded clones.

-	TRBV2	few	TRBJ2-2	CASSIGTNTGELFF	TGTGCCAGCAGTATCGGTACGAACACCGGGGAGCTGTTTTTT
-	TRBV2	many	TRBJ2-7	CASSPTGPGRYEQYF	TGTGCCAGCAGCCCAACGGGCCCGGGCCGCTACGAGCAGTACTTC
-	TRBV20-1	many	TRBJ2-1	CSARADNEQFF	TGCAGTGCTAGAGCTGACAATGAGCAGTTCTTC
-	TRBV30	many	TRBJ1-5	CAWSQGSNQPQHF	TGTGCCTGGAGTCAGGGAAGCAATCAGCCCCAGCATTTT
-	TRBV5-1	-	TRBJ2-5	CASSPTQGDQETQYF	TGCGCCAGCAGCCCGACGCAGGGCGACCAAGAGACCCAGTACTTC
-	TRBV5-1	-	TRBJ2-5	CASSLDQPGAETQYF	TGCGCCAGCAGCTTGGATCAACCGGGCGCAGAGACCCAGTACTTC
-	TRBV5-1	-	TRBJ2-2	CASSPNFRGAGNTGELFF	TGCGCCAGCAGCCCTAACTTTCGGGGGGCGGGGAACACCGGGGAGCTGTTTTTT
-	TRBV27	-	TRBJ2-7	CASSVRDPPYEQYF	TGTGCCAGCAGTGTCAGGGACCCCCCCTACGAGCAGTACTTC
TRBD2	TRBV20-1	-	TRBJ2-2	CSAREAYLAGVGTGELFF	TGCAGTGCTAGAGAGGCTTATCTAGCGGGAGTCGGCACCGGGGAGCTGTTTTTT
-	TRBV7-9	many	TRBJ2-2	CASSADPVSTGELFF	TGTGCCAGCAGCGCAGACCCAGTTAGCACCGGGGAGCTGTTTTTT
TRBD2	TRBV27	many	TRBJ2-7	CASSSTRLAVLRGQYF	TGTGCCAGCAGTTCAACGAGGCTAGCGGTCCTACGAGGGCAGTACTTC
TRBD2	TRBV20-1	many	TRBJ2-3	CSALTSGSTDTQYF	TGCAGTGCCCTGACTAGCGGGAGTACAGATACGCAGTATTTT
-	TRBV7-9	many	TRBJ2-6	CASSLFSGANVLTF	TGTGCCAGCAGCCTCTTCTCTGGGGCCAACGTCCTGACTTTC
-	TRBV7-2	many	TRBJ2-3	CASRFPPSSYAQYF	TGTGCCAGCAGGTTTCCTCCCTCCTCATACGCGCAGTATTTT
-	TRBV6-1	many	TRBJ2-7	CASSEAPGRSTNEQYF	TGTGCCAGCAGTGAAGCGCCGGGCAGGAGCACTAACGAGCAGTACTTC
-	TRBV19	few	TRBJ2-7	CASPELEPDEQYF	TGTGCCAGTCCCGAATTGGAGCCGGACGAGCAGTACTTC